A single sample is the source of the 31 T cell receptor beta chains below, sequenced in a study of blood T cell repertoires in COVID-19. Profiled with immunoSEQ multiplex PCR; TCRdb holds only in-frame clones, not every one. The sample lists some 160,000 clones, 80% to 90% seen once, with approximately 7.7% in the top ten. The sample was PBMCs or T cells enriched from blood (not recorded which). These receptors came from a woman in her forties or fifties who had recovered from COVID-19.

The J gene is TRBJ2-7, the V gene TRBV19, with 9 nucleotides matching TRBD2. The germline V gene has CDR1 LNHDA and CDR2 SQIVND (reference sequence). With V trimmed by 6 bases and J by 0 bases, 6 bases remained unmatched. The length of the CDR3 is 15 residues. The CDR3 nucleotides are TGTGCCAGTAGCTACGGGACTAGCTCCTCCTACGAGCAGTACTTC. The encoded protein is CASSYGTSSSYEQYF.

The V gene is TRBV28, the J gene TRBJ1-5; 7 bases map to TRBD1. CDR1 is MDHEN, CDR2 SYDVKM, per germline. CDR3 length equals 12 residues. The trim removed 10 bases at V and 6 bases at J, leaving 6 bases unmatched. Here the CDR3 reads CATQGGVQPQHF. The CDR3 DNA sequence: TGTGCCACCCAAGGGGGCGTTCAGCCCCAGCATTTT.

V usage is TRBV27 and J usage is TRBJ2-7; 7 nucleotides agree with TRBD1. This CDR3 is 15 amino acids long. Trimming took 2 bases from V and 3 from J; bases not matched to a gene: 7. CDR1 is MNHEY, CDR2 SMNVEV, per germline (reference sequence). CDR3 sequence reads: CASSLRGTAFYEQYF. The CDR3, as DNA: TGTGCCAGCAGTTTAAGGGGGACAGCATTCTACGAGCAGTACTTC.

The V call is TRBV25-1, the J call TRBJ2-1, with TRBD2 identical over 7 bases. The CDR3 runs to 17 residues. From germline, CDR1 is MGHDK and CDR2 SYGVNS. Losses at the gene ends were 3 bases for V and 0 bases for J; bases not matched to a gene: 8. This CDR3 reads CASSDARLAGSYNEQFF. In DNA, the CDR3 is TGTGCCAGCAGTGACGCCCGACTAGCCGGCTCCTACAATGAGCAGTTCTTC.

The chain joins TRBV3-1 (or the pseudogene TRBV3-2) to TRBJ1-6; 7 bases are a match to TRBD1. V trimming: 4 bases; J trimming: 9 bases; junction bases outside the gene matches: 9. CDR1 LGHDT and CDR2 YNNKEL come from the germline V gene (reference sequence). The CDR3 is 15 residues long. This CDR3 is CASSLVTGWVSPLHF. CDR3 in DNA: TGTGCCAGCAGCCTGGTGACAGGGTGGGTTTCACCCCTCCACTTT.

V usage is TRBV5-4 and J usage is TRBJ2-3, with D possibly being TRBD1 (6 bases). CDR1 is SGHNT and CDR2 is YYREEE in the germline V gene (reference sequence). V was pared by 4 bases and J by 2 bases, with 17 bases between. This CDR3 contains 16 residues. As DNA, the CDR3 is TGTGCCAGCAGCAACAGACAGGTCGGATACACAGATACGCAGTATTTT. It encodes CASSNRQVGYTDTQYF.

This clone has just one count. The chain employs TRBV7-2 and TRBJ1-1; 9 positions agree with TRBD1. In germline, CDR1 is SGHTA, CDR2 FQGNSA. CDR3 length equals 14 residues. V dropped 5 bases and J dropped 8; count of bases not matched to a gene: 9. CDR3 in amino acids: CASSPDRGYPEAFF. The CDR3 DNA is TGTGCCAGCAGCCCGGACAGGGGATATCCCGAAGCTTTCTTT.

The chain recombines TRBV6-1 with TRBJ1-5; TRBD1 matches 9 bases. The CDR3 runs to 15 residues. The V segment lost 6 bases and the J segment 7 bases; nucleotides outside the gene matches: 10. CDR1 is MNHNS, CDR2 SASEGT, per germline. This CDR3 reads CASSSNRGRRQPQHF. The CDR3 bases are TGTGCCAGCAGCTCGAACAGGGGGCGCAGACAGCCCCAGCATTTT.

The chain joins TRBV11-2 to TRBJ2-7; D may be TRBD2 (6 bases). CDR3 length equals 16 residues. CDR1 and CDR2 (germline): SGHAT, FQNNGV. V lost 5 bases to trimming and J lost 3 bases, with 20 bases between them. CDR3 nucleotide sequence: TGTGCCAGCAGCCCCGCCACAGTCTACGGGGGCTACGAGCAGTACTTC. This encodes CASSPATVYGGYEQYF.

This clone is a singleton in its sample. This sequence joins TRBV12-5 and TRBJ1-2, with 10 bases identical to TRBD1. Germline lookup yields CDR1 LGHNT and CDR2 FRNRAP. This CDR3 is built from 14 residues. The V gene end was trimmed by 5 bases and the J gene end by 2 bases; junction bases not matched to a gene: 2. The CDR3: CASGAGQGNYGYTF. The CDR3 region has the DNA TGTGCTAGTGGTGCGGGACAGGGGAACTATGGCTACACCTTC.

V usage is TRBV7-6 and J usage is TRBJ2-7, with D possibly being TRBD1 (5 bases). The germline CDR1 and CDR2 sequences are SGHVS and FNYEAQ. This CDR3 has 14 amino acids. V was clipped by 2 bases and J by 1 base, with 9 bases between them. The CDR3 nucleotides are TGTGCCAGCAGCTTATTGGCAGGGTCCTACGAGCAGTACTTC. Translation: CASSLLAGSYEQYF. Combining the CDR3 with reference TRBV7-6 and TRBJ2-7 gives the whole variable domain GAGVSQSPRYKVTKRGQDVALRCDPISGHVSLYWYRQALGQGPEFLTYFNYEAQQDKSGLPNDRFSAERPEGSISTLTIQRTEQRDSAMYRCASSLLAGSYEQYFGPGTRLTVT.

The chain joins TRBV5-1 to TRBJ1-3, with 7 bases that match TRBD1. The CDR3 is 14 residues long. The V gene's germline CDR1 is SGHRS and CDR2 YFSETQ. V shed 3 bases and J 2 bases; nucleotides not matched to a gene: 2. Written as DNA, the CDR3 is TGCGCCAGCAGCTCAGACAGGGCTGGAAACACCATATATTTT. Translation: CASSSDRAGNTIYF.

The CDR3 sequence is CASRSHSNQPQHF. CDR3 DNA: TGTGCCAGCAGGAGTCATAGCAATCAGCCCCAGCATTTT. The chain couples TRBV6-5 to TRBJ1-5; no definite D call. The CDR3 length is 13 residues. The germline V gene has CDR1 MNHEY and CDR2 SVGAGI. V was trimmed by 6 bases and J by 0 bases, leaving 6 bases between them.

Details on this clone: A single base separates this from a much larger clone, so it may be a read error. The rearrangement links TRBV7-2 to TRBJ2-7, with 8 positions matching TRBD1. J lost 6 bases, V lost 4 bases, and 5 bases had no gene match. The CDR3 is made up of 13 amino acids. Germline-derived CDR1 and CDR2 are SGHTA and FQGNSA. CDR3 protein: CASSSDRVGEQYF. CDR3 nucleotides: TGTGCCAGCAGCTCGGACAGGGTGGGCGAGCAGTACTTC.

The chain uses TRBV4-3 and TRBJ2-6; weak D call: TRBD2 (5 bases). The CDR3 covers 16 residues. Germline V gives CDR1 LGHNA, CDR2 YSLEER. V lost 0 bases to trimming and J lost 2 bases, with 8 bases between them. The CDR3: CASSQEAGAGANVLTF. For the CDR3, the DNA is TGCGCCAGCAGCCAAGAAGCCGGGGCTGGGGCCAACGTCCTGACTTTC.

This clone was counted at least ten times. This chain joins TRBV5-1 and TRBJ1-1; a weak D match, TRBD1 (5 bases). This CDR3 contains 14 residues. Germline V gene lookup returns CDR1 SGHRS and CDR2 YFSETQ. Trimming cost V 5 bases and J 0 bases, with 11 bases left between them. CDR3: CASRSGLMNTEAFF. The DNA for the CDR3 is TGCGCCAGCAGATCGGGACTCATGAACACTGAAGCTTTCTTT. The complete variable domain, with remaining parts taken from reference TRBV5-1 and TRBJ1-1, reads KAGVTQTPRYLIKTRGQQVTLSCSPISGHRSVSWYQQTPGQGLQFLFEYFSETQRNKGNFPGRFSGRQFSNSRSEMNVSTLELGDSALYLCASRSGLMNTEAFFGQGTRLTVV.

This chain connects TRBV10-3 to TRBJ2-2; possible D gene TRBD1, 5 bases. Germline CDR1 ENHRY, CDR2 SYGVKD. V gave up 9 bases and J gave up 0 bases, with 8 bases separating them. This CDR3 comprises 13 residues. The CDR3 is CAIETANTGELFF. The CDR3 DNA is TGTGCCATTGAGACAGCGAACACCGGGGAGCTGTTTTTT.

The chain's CDR3 is CASSQQGKAGGTDTQYF. CDR3 nucleotide sequence: TGTGCCAGCAGCCAACAGGGGAAAGCGGGGGGAACAGATACGCAGTATTTT. V gene TRBV7-3 combines with J gene TRBJ2-3, with 9 bases that match TRBD2. This CDR3 is built from 17 residues. Germline loops: CDR1 SGHTA, CDR2 FQGTGA. The V and J ends lost 5 bases and 3 bases, in that order; junction bases with no gene match: 12. The complete variable domain, with remaining parts taken from reference TRBV7-3 and TRBJ2-3, reads GAGVSQTPSNKVTEKGKYVELRCDPISGHTALYWYRQSLGQGPEFLIYFQGTGAADDSGLPNDRFFAVRPEGSVSTLKIQRTERGDSAVYLCASSQQGKAGGTDTQYFGPGTRLTVL.

The V and J genes are TRBV6-2 or TRBV6-3 and TRBJ2-3; weak D call: TRBD2 (6 bases). V was clipped by 6 bases and J by 4 bases, with 8 bases between them. The CDR3 is 12 residues long. Germline V gene sequence: CDR1 MNHEY, CDR2 SVGEGT. The CDR3 loop reads CASSGSSDTQYF. The CDR3 nucleotides are TGTGCCAGCAGCGGGAGCTCAGATACGCAGTATTTT.

The CDR3, as DNA: TGTGCCAGCAGTGAGACAGGGGGCGCCTCCGGCTACACCTTC. This translates into CASSETGGASGYTF. The rearrangement links TRBV25-1 to TRBJ1-2, with 10 bases fitting TRBD1. CDR3 length equals 14 residues. CDR1 is MGHDK and CDR2 is SYGVNS in the germline V gene. The trim removed 3 bases at V and 8 bases at J, leaving 6 bases unmatched.

CDR3 sequence: CASSRKGPNYGYTF. CDR3 nucleotide sequence: TGTGCCAGCAGCCGTAAGGGGCCGAACTATGGCTACACCTTC. The V and J genes are TRBV27 and TRBJ1-2, with a weak D call TRBD1 (5 bases). Germline V CDR1 and CDR2: MNHEY, SMNVEV (reference sequence). The V gene lost 6 bases and the J gene lost 2 bases, with 13 bases spanning the gap. The CDR3 totals 14 residues.

The rearrangement uses TRBV7-9 and TRBJ2-7, with 8 positions matching TRBD2. J gave up 5 bases and V 6 bases, and 9 bases lay outside the gene matches. The V gene's germline CDR1 is SEHNR and CDR2 FQNEAQ (reference sequence). The CDR3 consists of 14 residues. The CDR3: CASSLSGSLDEQYF. CDR3 coding DNA: TGTGCCAGCAGTCTCAGCGGGAGTCTCGACGAGCAGTACTTC. The variable domain in full, completed from reference TRBV7-9 and TRBJ2-7, reads DTGVSQNPRHKITKRGQNVTFRCDPISEHNRLYWYRQTLGQGPEFLTYFQNEAQLEKSRLLSDRFSAERPKGSFSTLEIQRTEQGDSAMYLCASSLSGSLDEQYFGPGTRLTVT.

V usage is TRBV19 and J usage is TRBJ1-5; D is unclear. Germline V CDR1 and CDR2: LNHDA, SQIVND (reference sequence). V shed 5 bases and J shed 2 bases, with 10 bases lying between them. CDR3 length: 14 residues. The CDR3 here is CASSLGGGNQPQHF. In nucleotides, the CDR3 is TGTGCCAGTAGTTTGGGCGGGGGCAATCAGCCCCAGCATTTT.

This clone was detected many times. The chain employs TRBV2 and TRBJ2-5; D is uncertain. The germline CDR1 and CDR2 sequences are SNHLY and FYNNEI. Trimming cost V 8 bases and J 1 base, with 8 bases left between them. There are 12 residues in the CDR3. The CDR3 here is CASARFQETQYF. CDR3 DNA sequence: TGTGCCAGCGCTAGGTTCCAAGAGACCCAGTACTTC.

The chain couples TRBV19 to TRBJ1-3; D not resolved. Trimming stripped 3 bases from V and 2 bases from J, with 11 bases between. CDR1 is LNHDA and CDR2 is SQIVND in the germline V gene (reference sequence). The CDR3 extends over 15 amino acids. CDR3 nucleotide sequence: TGTGCCAGTAGTATGGGCAGAATACCTGGAAACACCATATATTTT. It codes for CASSMGRIPGNTIYF.

The rearrangement joins TRBV19 to TRBJ1-4; 8 bases agree with TRBD1. This CDR3 spans 17 amino acids. Germline CDR1 is LNHDA and CDR2 is SQIVND (reference sequence). V lost 7 bases to trimming and J lost 7 bases; unmatched junction nucleotides: 17. Here the CDR3 reads CASTRLTQGALGEKLFF. In DNA form, the CDR3 reads TGTGCCAGTACTCGTCTCACCCAGGGGGCGTTGGGTGAAAAACTGTTTTTT.

V is TRBV5-6 and J is TRBJ1-2; D unresolved. Germline V gene data show CDR1 as SGHDT and CDR2 as YYEEEE. CDR3 length: 14 residues. Deletions cut 5 bases from V and 13 bases from J, with 24 bases between. CDR3 loop: CASSPDSTPLSITF. As DNA, the CDR3 is TGTGCCAGCAGTCCTGACTCAACCCCCCTGTCCATCACCTTC.

The chain employs TRBV5-1 and TRBJ2-1; 10 bases align to TRBD2. Germline loops: CDR1 SGHRS, CDR2 YFSETQ. With V trimmed by 5 bases and J by 3 bases, 5 bases remained unmatched. This CDR3 has 15 residues. CDR3 in amino acids: CASRRGTSDYNEQFF. The CDR3 region has the DNA TGCGCCAGCAGAAGAGGGACTAGCGACTACAATGAGCAGTTCTTC.

The chain uses TRBV4-3 and TRBJ1-4; D unresolved. Germline V CDR1 and CDR2: LGHNA, YSLEER. The CDR3 length is 16 residues. The ends were cut back, 0 bases at V and 7 bases at J, with 15 bases in the middle. The CDR3 sequence is CASSQDNPVPGEKLFF. The CDR3 nucleotides read TGCGCCAGCAGCCAAGATAACCCCGTTCCCGGTGAAAAACTGTTTTTT.

The gene calls are TRBV12-3 or TRBV12-4 and TRBJ2-6; 7 nucleotides agree with TRBD1. There are 13 residues in the CDR3. J was trimmed by 4 bases and V by 10 bases; bases with no gene match: 4. CDR3: CAIIQGGANVLTF. CDR3 bases: TGTGCCATTATACAGGGGGGGGCCAACGTCCTGACTTTC.

The chain recombines TRBV7-2 with TRBJ1-6; D remains unclear. The CDR3 runs to 13 residues. Trimming removed 3 bases from V and 8 bases from J, with 8 bases in between. Germline CDR1 reads SGHTA; CDR2 reads FQGNSA. The CDR3 sequence is CASSLSVDSPLHF. The CDR3 DNA reads TGTGCCAGCAGCTTGAGTGTCGATTCACCCCTCCACTTT.